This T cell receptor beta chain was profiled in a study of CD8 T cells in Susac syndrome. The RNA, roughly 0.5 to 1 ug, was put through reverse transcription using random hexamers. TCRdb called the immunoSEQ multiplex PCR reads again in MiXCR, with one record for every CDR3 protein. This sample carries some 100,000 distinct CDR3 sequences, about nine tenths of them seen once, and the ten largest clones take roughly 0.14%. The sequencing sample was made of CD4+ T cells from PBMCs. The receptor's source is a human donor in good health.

CDR3 sequence (DNA): TGTGCCCGTCTCCTACGAGCGGGAGGCCTACAATTAAACTCCTACGAGCAGTACTTC. Amino acid sequence: CARLLRAGGLQLNSYEQYF. V and J are TRBV25-1 and TRBJ2-7; TRBD2 agrees at 9 bases. Germline trimming cut 11 bases from V and 0 bases from J; bases unmatched to any gene: 23. The germline V gene encodes CDR1 MGHDK and CDR2 SYGVNS. The CDR3 has 19 residues.